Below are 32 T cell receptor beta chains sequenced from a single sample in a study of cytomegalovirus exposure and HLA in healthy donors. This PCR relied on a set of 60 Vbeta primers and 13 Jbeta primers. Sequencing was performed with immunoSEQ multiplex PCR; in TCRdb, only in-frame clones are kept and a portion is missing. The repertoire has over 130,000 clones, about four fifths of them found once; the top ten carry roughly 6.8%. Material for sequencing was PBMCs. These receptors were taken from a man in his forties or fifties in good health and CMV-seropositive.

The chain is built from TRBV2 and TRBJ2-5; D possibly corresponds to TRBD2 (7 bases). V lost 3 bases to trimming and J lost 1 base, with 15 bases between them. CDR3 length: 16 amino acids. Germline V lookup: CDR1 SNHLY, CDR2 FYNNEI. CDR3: CASSDWGGPVQETQYF. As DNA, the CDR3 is TGTGCCAGCAGTGACTGGGGGGGCCCCGTCCAAGAGACCCAGTACTTC.

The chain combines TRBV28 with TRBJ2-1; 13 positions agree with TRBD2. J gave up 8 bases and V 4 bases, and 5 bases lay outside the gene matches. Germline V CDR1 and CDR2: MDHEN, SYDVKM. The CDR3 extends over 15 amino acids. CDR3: CASSSPGLAGYEQFF. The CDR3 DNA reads TGTGCCAGCAGTTCACCGGGACTAGCGGGATATGAGCAGTTCTTC.

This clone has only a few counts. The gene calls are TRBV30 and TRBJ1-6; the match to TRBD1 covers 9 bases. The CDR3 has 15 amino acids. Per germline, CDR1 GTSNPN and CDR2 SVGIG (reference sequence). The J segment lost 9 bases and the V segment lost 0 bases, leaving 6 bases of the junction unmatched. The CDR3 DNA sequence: TGTGCCTGGAGTGTCACGGACAGGGGTGGTTCACCCCTCCACTTT. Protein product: CAWSVTDRGGSPLHF.

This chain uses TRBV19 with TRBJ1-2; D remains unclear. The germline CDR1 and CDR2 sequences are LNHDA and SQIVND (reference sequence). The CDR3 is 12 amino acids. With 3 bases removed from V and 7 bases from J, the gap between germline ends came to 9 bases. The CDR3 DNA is TGTGCCAGTAGTATCGAGGGTTTTGGCTACACCTTC. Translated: CASSIEGFGYTF.

In nucleotides, the CDR3 is TGCGCCAGCAGCCAAGATCGCTCTTCCTCTACCTACGAGCAGTACTTC. Protein sequence: CASSQDRSSSTYEQYF. This chain connects TRBV4-1 to TRBJ2-7; no clear D. This CDR3 is built from 16 residues. V was pared by 0 bases and J by 2 bases, with 14 bases between. CDR1 is MGHRA, CDR2 YSYEKL, per germline.

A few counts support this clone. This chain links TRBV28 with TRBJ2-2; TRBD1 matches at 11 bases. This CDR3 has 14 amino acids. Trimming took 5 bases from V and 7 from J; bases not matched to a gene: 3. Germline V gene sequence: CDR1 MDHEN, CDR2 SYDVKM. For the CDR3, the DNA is TGTGCCAGCAGTGGGACAGGGGGTAGCGGGGAGCTGTTTTTT. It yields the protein CASSGTGGSGELFF.

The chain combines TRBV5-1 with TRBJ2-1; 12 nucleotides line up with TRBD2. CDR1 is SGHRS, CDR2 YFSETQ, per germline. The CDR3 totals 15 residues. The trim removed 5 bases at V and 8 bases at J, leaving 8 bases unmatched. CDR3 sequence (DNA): TGCGCCAGCAGTTTGACTAGCGGGAGTCAGGATGAGCAGTTCTTC. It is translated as CASSLTSGSQDEQFF.

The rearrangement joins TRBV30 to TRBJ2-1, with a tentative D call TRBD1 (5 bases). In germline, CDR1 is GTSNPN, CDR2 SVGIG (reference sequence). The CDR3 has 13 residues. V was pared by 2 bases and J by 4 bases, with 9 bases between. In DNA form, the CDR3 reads TGTGCCTGGAGTTGGGGCCCTTACAATGAGCAGTTCTTC. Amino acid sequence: CAWSWGPYNEQFF.

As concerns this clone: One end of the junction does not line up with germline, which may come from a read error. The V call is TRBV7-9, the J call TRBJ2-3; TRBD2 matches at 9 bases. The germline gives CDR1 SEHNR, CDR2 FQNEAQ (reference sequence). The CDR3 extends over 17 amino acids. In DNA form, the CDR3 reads TGTTCCAGCAGCTTAGGGAATAGCGGGGGATACACAGATACGCAGTATTTT. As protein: CSSSLGNSGGYTDTQYF. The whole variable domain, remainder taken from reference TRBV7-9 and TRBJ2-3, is DTGVSQNPRHKITKRGQNVTFRCDPISEHNRLYWYRQTLGQGPEFLTYFQNEAQLEKSRLLSDRFSAERPKGSFSTLEIQRTEQGDSAMYLCSSSLGNSGGYTDTQYFGPGTRLTVL.

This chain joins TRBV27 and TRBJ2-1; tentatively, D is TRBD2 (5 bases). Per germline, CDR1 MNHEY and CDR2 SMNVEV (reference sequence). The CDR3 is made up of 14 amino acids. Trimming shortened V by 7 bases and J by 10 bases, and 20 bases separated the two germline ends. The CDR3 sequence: CASTVRRGFGEQFF. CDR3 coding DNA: TGTGCCAGCACCGTCCGTCGGGGTTTCGGCGAGCAGTTCTTC.

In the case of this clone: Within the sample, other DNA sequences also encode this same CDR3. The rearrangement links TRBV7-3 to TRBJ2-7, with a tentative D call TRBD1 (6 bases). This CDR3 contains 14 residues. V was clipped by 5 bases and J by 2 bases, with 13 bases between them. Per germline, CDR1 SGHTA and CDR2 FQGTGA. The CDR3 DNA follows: TGTGCCAGCAGCCTGTCTGGGGGCCCCTACGAGCAGTACTTC. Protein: CASSLSGGPYEQYF.

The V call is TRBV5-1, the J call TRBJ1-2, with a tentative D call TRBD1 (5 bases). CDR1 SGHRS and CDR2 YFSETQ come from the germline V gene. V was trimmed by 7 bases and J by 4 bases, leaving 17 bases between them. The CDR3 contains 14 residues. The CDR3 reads CASGRDGGIYGYTF. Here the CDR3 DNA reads TGCGCCAGCGGCCGGGACGGAGGGATCTATGGCTACACCTTC. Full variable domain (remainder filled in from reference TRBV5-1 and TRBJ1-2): KAGVTQTPRYLIKTRGQQVTLSCSPISGHRSVSWYQQTPGQGLQFLFEYFSETQRNKGNFPGRFSGRQFSNSRSEMNVSTLELGDSALYLCASGRDGGIYGYTFGSGTRLTVV.

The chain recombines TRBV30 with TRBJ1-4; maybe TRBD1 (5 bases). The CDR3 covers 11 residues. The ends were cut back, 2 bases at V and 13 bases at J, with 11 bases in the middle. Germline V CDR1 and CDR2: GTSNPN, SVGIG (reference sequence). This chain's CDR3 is CAWSLGAGLFF. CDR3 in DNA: TGTGCCTGGAGTCTAGGGGCTGGACTGTTTTTT.

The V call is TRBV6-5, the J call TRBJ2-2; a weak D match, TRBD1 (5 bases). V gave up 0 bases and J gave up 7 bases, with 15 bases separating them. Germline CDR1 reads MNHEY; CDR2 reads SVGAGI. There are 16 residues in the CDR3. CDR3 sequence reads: CASSYSTGLDGGELFF. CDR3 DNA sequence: TGTGCCAGCAGTTACTCCACAGGCCTCGACGGCGGGGAGCTGTTTTTT.

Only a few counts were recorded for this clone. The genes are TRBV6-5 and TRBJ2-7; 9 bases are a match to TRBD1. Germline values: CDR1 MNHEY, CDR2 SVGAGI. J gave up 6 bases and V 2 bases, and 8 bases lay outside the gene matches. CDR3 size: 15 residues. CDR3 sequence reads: CASSYAGTGKGEQYF. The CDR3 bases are TGTGCCAGCAGTTACGCCGGGACAGGGAAAGGCGAGCAGTACTTC.

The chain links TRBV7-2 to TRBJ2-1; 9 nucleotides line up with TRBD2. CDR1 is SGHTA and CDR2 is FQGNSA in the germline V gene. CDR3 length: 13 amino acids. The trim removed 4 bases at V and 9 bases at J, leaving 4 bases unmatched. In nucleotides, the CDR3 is TGTGCCAGCAGCTCCCTGACTAGCGGTGAGCAGTTCTTC. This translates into CASSSLTSGEQFF.

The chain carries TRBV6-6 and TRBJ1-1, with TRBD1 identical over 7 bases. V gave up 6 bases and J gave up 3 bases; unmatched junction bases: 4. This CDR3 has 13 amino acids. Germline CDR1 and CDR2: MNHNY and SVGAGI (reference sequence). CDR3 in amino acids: CASRLTGDTEAFF. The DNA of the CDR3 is TGTGCCAGCAGGCTCACAGGGGACACTGAAGCTTTCTTT.

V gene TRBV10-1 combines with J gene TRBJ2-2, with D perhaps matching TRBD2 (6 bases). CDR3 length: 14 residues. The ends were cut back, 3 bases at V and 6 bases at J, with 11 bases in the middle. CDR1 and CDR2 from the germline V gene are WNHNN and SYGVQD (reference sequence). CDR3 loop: CASSDISGAGELFF. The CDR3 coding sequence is TGCGCCAGCAGTGATATTTCGGGGGCCGGGGAGCTGTTTTTT.

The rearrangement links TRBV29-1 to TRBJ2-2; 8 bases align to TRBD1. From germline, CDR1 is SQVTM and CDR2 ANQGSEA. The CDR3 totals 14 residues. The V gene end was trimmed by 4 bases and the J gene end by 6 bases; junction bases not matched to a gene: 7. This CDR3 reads CSVVETGEAGELFF. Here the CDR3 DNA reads TGCAGCGTTGTCGAGACAGGGGAGGCCGGGGAGCTGTTTTTT.

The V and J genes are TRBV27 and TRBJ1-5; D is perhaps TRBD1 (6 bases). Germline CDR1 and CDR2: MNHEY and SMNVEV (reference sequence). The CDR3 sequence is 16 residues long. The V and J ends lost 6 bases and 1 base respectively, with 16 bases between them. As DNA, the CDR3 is TGTGCCAGCAGGCGACTGGGGGCGCGAAGCAATCAGCCCCAGCATTTT. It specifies CASRRLGARSNQPQHF.

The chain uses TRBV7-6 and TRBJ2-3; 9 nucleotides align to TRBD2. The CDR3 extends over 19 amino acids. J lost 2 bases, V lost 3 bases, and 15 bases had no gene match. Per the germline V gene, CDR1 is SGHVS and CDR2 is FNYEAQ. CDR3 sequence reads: CASSLRGVSASGTTDTQYF. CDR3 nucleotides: TGTGCCAGCAGCTTGAGGGGGGTTTCCGCTAGCGGGACCACAGATACGCAGTATTTT.

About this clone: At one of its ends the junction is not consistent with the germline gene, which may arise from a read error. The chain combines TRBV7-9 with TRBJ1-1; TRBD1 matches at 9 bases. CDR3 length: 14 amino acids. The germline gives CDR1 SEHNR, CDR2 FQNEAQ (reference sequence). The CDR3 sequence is CASSSGTGNPEAFF. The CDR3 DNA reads TGTGCCAGCAGCTCTGGGACAGGGAACCCTGAAGCTTTCTTT.

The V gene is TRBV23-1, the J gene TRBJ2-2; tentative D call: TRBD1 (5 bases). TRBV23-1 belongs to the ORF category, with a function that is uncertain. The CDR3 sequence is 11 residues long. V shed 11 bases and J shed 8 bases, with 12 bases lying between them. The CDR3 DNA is TGCGCCGTCCACAGGAAAGGGGAGCTGTTTTTT. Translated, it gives CAVHRKGELFF.

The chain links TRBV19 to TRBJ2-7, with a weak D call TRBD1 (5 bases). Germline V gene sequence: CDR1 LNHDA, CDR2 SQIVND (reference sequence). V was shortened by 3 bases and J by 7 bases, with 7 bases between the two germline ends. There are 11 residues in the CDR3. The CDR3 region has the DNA TGTGCCAGTAGTATGGGGCAGGAGCAGTACTTC. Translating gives CASSMGQEQYF.

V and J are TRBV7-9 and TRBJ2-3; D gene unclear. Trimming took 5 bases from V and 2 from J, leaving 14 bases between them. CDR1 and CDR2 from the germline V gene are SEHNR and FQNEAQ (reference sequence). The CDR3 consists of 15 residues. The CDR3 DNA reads TGTGCCAGCAGCCAACCGACAAGGTCCACAGATACGCAGTATTTT. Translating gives CASSQPTRSTDTQYF.

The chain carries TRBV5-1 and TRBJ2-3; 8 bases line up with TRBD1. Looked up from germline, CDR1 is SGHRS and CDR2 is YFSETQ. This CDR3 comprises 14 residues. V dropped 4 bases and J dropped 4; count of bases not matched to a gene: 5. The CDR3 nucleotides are TGCGCCAGCAGCCCGGGACAGGAGCCAGATACGCAGTATTTT. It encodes CASSPGQEPDTQYF.

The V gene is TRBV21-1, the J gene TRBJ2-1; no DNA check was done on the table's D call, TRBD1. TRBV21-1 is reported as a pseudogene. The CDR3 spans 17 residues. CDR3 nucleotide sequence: TGTGCCAGCAGCAAATTAAGGGGCAGGGTCCCTAAGGATGAGCAGTTCTTC. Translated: CASSKLRGRVPKDEQFF.

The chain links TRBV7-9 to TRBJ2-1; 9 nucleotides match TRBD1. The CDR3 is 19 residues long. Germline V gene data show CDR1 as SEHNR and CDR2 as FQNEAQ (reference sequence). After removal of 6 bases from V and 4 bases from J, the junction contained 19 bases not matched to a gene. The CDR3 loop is CASSPIFVFRDRAYNEQFF. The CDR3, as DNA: TGTGCCAGCAGTCCTATATTCGTCTTTCGGGACAGGGCTTACAATGAGCAGTTCTTC. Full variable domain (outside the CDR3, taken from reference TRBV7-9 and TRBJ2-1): DTGVSQNPRHKITKRGQNVTFRCDPISEHNRLYWYRQTLGQGPEFLTYFQNEAQLEKSRLLSDRFSAERPKGSFSTLEIQRTEQGDSAMYLCASSPIFVFRDRAYNEQFFGPGTRLTVL.

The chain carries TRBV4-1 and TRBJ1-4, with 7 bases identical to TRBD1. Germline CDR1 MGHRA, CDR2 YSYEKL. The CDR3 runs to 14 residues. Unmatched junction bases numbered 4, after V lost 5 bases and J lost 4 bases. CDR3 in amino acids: CASSSRDSNEKLFF. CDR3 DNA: TGCGCCAGCAGCTCCCGGGACAGTAATGAAAAACTGTTTTTT.

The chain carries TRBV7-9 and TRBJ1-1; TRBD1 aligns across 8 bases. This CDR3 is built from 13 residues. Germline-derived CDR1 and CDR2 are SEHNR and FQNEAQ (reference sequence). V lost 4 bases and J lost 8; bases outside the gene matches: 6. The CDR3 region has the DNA TGTGCCAGCAGCTCAGGCCGGACAGGGGAAGCTTTCTTT. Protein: CASSSGRTGEAFF.

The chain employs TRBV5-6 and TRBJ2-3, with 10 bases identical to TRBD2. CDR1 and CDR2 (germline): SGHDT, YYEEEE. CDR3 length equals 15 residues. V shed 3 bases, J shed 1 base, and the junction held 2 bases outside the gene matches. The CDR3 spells CASSSTSGRTDTQYF. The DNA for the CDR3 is TGTGCCAGCAGCTCGACTAGCGGGCGCACAGATACGCAGTATTTT.

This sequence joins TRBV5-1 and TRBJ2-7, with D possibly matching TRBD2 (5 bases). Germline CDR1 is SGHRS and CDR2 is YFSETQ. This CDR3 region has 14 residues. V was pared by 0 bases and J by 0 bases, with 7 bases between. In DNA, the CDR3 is TGCGCCAGCAGCTTGGAAGGGAGCTCCTACGAGCAGTACTTC. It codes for CASSLEGSSYEQYF.